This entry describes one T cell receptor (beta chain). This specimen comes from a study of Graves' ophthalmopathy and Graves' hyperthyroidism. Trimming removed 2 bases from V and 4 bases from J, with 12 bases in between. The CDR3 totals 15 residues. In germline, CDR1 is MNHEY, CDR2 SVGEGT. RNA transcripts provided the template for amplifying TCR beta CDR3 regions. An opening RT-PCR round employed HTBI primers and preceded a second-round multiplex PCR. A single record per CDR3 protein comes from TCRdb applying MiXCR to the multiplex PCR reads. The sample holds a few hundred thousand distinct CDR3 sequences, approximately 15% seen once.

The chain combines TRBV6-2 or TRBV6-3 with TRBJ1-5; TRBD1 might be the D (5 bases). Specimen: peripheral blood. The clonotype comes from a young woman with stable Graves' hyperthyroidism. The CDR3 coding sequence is TGTGCCAGCAGTTACACCGGACATGAGAATCAGCCCCAGCATTTT. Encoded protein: CASSYTGHENQPQHF.